This TCR beta chain was identified in a study of blood T cell repertoires in COVID-19. Looking at the study overall: T cells, B-cell-depleted T cells, or PBMCs provided the cDNA or gDNA that served as material.

Germline values: CDR1 LNHDA, CDR2 SQIVND (reference sequence). With 6 bases clipped from V and 5 bases from J, the junction kept 7 bases outside the gene matches. The CDR3 has 14 amino acids. In this sample, this clone turned up once. The authors' processing: It was from reference gene primer amplification that nucleated cell counts were estimated. Clones were read by immunoSEQ multiplex PCR, and TCRdb kept only the in-frame ones, dropping some. D and trimming were read from the DNA, whereas the V and J calls and clone size are those reported in that table. The table includes some 50,000 clones, approximately 84% detected once.

The sequence was collected from a man in his fifties with active COVID-19. The chain has TRBV19 and TRBJ1-3; 7 nucleotides match TRBD1. Material for sequencing was peripheral blood. Written as DNA, the CDR3 is TGTGCCAGTAGCCAAGGGACAGTGAGAAACACCATATATTTT. This codes for CASSQGTVRNTIYF.